Sequencing of this T cell receptor beta chain was carried out in a study of blood T cell repertoires in COVID-19. Generated by immunoSEQ multiplex PCR, the TCRdb table keeps only in-frame clones and is missing some. The sample records over 200,000 clones, around 85% being singletons. With 7 bases removed from V and 2 bases from J, the gap between germline ends came to 14 bases. Germline V gene data show CDR1 as LNHDA and CDR2 as SQIVND (reference sequence). CDR3 length: 14 residues. Across about 22 US areas, participants ranged in age from about 18 to 100 years. Participants reported their clinical history, and cohort assignment relied on those reports. Resolution of symptoms, clearance, or two negative PCRs was present in recovered Cohort 3 donors.

The chain employs TRBV19 and TRBJ1-2; D remains unclear. The TCR was taken from a woman between 50 and 59 years old who had recovered from COVID-19. Sequenced sample: PBMCs or T cells enriched from blood (not recorded which). CDR3 protein: CASIKDSQNYGYTF. In nucleotides, the CDR3 is TGTGCCAGTATTAAGGACTCCCAAAACTATGGCTACACCTTC.